These 31 T cell receptor beta chains came from one sample sequenced in a study of T cell repertoires in cytomegalovirus infection (dated by TCRdb to between 2018 and 2020). The listed sequencing device is Illumina HiSeq 1500. TCRdb handled the public reads itself, with Q25 trimming in fastp and clone calling in MiXCR, and kept productive beta chains. Here each entry gathers all rows of one CDR3 protein and keeps the most common genes and DNA. The sample table holds some 350,000 distinct CDR3 sequences, of which over 15% were seen once. Of the sample, 8.5% to 10% falls within the top ten clones. What was sequenced was PBMCs. Receptors were obtained from a human donor in good health (CMV status not recorded). Some clones in this sample may be carry-over from other donors' samples.

This clonotype has a count of ten or more. V and J are TRBV7-2 and TRBJ2-5; D remains unclear. Germline CDR1 and CDR2: SGHTA and FQGNSA. V gave up 1 base and J gave up 5 bases, with 8 bases separating them. CDR3 length equals 13 residues. CDR3 residues: CASSLGRWETQYF. The CDR3 nucleotides read TGTGCCAGCAGCTTAGGACGGTGGGAGACCCAGTACTTC.

V is TRBV19 and J is TRBJ1-1; TRBD1 might be the D (6 bases). The CDR3 is made up of 13 amino acids. The ends were cut back, 3 bases at V and 6 bases at J, with 11 bases in the middle. In germline, CDR1 is LNHDA, CDR2 SQIVND (reference sequence). Here the CDR3 DNA reads TGTGCCAGTAGTATTCCAGGGGCCGCTGAAGCTTTCTTT. Translated: CASSIPGAAEAFF.

Only a few counts were recorded for this clonotype. The chain carries TRBV6-6 and TRBJ1-4; D call uncertain. CDR1 and CDR2 from the germline V gene are MNHNY and SVGAGI (reference sequence). The CDR3 contains 12 residues. With 7 bases removed from V and 8 bases from J, the gap between germline ends came to 11 bases. The CDR3 reads CASNGRREKLFF. The CDR3 DNA follows: TGTGCCAGCAACGGCAGACGGGAAAAACTGTTTTTT.

There are many counts of this clonotype. The chain uses TRBV7-2 and TRBJ2-1; 11 positions agree with TRBD2. Per germline, CDR1 SGHTA and CDR2 FQGNSA. V lost 3 bases and J lost 7; bases outside the gene matches: 11. This CDR3 spans 17 amino acids. The CDR3 region is CASSFSSLAGGFNEQFF. The CDR3 DNA follows: TGTGCCAGCAGCTTTAGTAGCCTAGCGGGAGGTTTTAATGAGCAGTTCTTC.

This clonotype occurred once. This chain connects TRBV20-1 to TRBJ2-1; 7 bases fit TRBD1. Trimming removed 5 bases from V and 10 bases from J; junction bases left unmatched: 5. The length of the CDR3 is 11 residues. Germline CDR1 is DFQATT and CDR2 is SNEGSKA (reference sequence). CDR3 region: CSAYRGGEQFF. CDR3 DNA sequence: TGCAGTGCTTACAGGGGCGGGGAGCAGTTCTTC.

With respect to this clonotype: One junction end disagrees with the germline gene, perhaps due to a read error. The CDR3 is CSVGRAQDTQYF. The DNA of the CDR3 is TGCAGCGTTGGGAGGGCTCAAGATACCCAGTACTTC. This rearrangement joins TRBV29-1 to TRBJ2-5, with a tentative D call TRBD2 (6 bases). Germline values: CDR1 SQVTM, CDR2 ANQGSEA. This CDR3 has 12 amino acids.

In its sample, this clonotype was seen many times. The V gene is TRBV7-2, the J gene TRBJ2-7; perhaps TRBD1 as D (5 bases). The V gene lost 5 bases and the J gene lost 5 bases, with 16 bases spanning the gap. The CDR3 has 14 residues. The germline V gene has CDR1 SGHTA and CDR2 FQGNSA. DNA of the CDR3: TGTGCCAGCAGCCTAAGTCAGGGTAACCACGAGCAGTACTTC. Protein sequence: CASSLSQGNHEQYF.

This clonotype was seen ten or more times. This chain uses TRBV7-8 with TRBJ1-1; TRBD1 might be the D (5 bases). Germline CDR1 is SGHVS and CDR2 is FQNEAQ. The CDR3 is made up of 13 amino acids. Trimming stripped 0 bases from V and 11 bases from J, with 13 bases between. This chain's CDR3 is CASSLAGPGWAFF. CDR3 in DNA: TGTGCCAGCAGCTTAGCGGGACCGGGGTGGGCTTTCTTT.

The rearrangement links TRBV2 to TRBJ2-5, with D tentatively TRBD1 (5 bases). The CDR3 extends over 12 amino acids. The V gene lost 6 bases and the J gene lost 4 bases, with 9 bases spanning the gap. CDR1 is SNHLY and CDR2 is FYNNEI in the germline V gene. CDR3 nucleotides: TGTGCCAGCAGAAGACAGCTAGAGACCCAGTACTTC. Its protein is CASRRQLETQYF.

The table lists this clonotype with many counts. Here the CDR3 reads CASSRRGLQETQYF. The CDR3 region has the DNA TGTGCCAGCAGCCGTAGAGGGCTACAAGAGACCCAGTACTTC. This sequence joins TRBV7-8 and TRBJ2-5; the D gene is possibly TRBD2 (5 bases). CDR1 is SGHVS and CDR2 is FQNEAQ in the germline V gene. The CDR3 is 14 residues long. V lost 5 bases, J lost 2 bases, and 12 bases lay in between.

This clonotype was observed many times. The rearrangement links TRBV6-1 to TRBJ2-7; no reliable D call. Germline assignment: CDR1 MNHNS and CDR2 SASEGT. V lost 3 bases, J lost 5 bases, and 8 bases lay in between. The CDR3 is made up of 12 amino acids. The CDR3 DNA reads TGTGCCAGCAGTGAGGCCGCGCACGAGCAGTACTTC. This encodes CASSEAAHEQYF.

This clonotype was counted a few times. The CDR3 loop reads CASSYTGAEFYEQYF. CDR3 DNA: TGTGCCAGCAGTTACACAGGGGCCGAATTCTACGAGCAGTACTTC. The chain is built from TRBV2 and TRBJ2-7; TRBD1 agrees at 7 bases. From germline, CDR1 is SNHLY and CDR2 FYNNEI. Trimming took 5 bases from V and 3 from J; bases not matched to a gene: 10. This CDR3 is 15 amino acids long.

This clonotype was counted at least ten times. The V gene is TRBV5-6, the J gene TRBJ1-6, with D uncertain. Trimming stripped 1 base from V and 9 bases from J, with 5 bases between. The CDR3 totals 12 residues. Germline-derived CDR1 and CDR2 are SGHDT and YYEEEE. The CDR3: CASSLSGSPLHF. Here the CDR3 DNA reads TGTGCCAGCAGCTTGAGCGGTTCACCCCTCCACTTT.

The chain combines TRBV5-1 with TRBJ1-1; no reliable D call. The CDR3 sequence is 15 residues long. V was shortened by 0 bases and J by 4 bases, with 13 bases between the two germline ends. Germline-derived CDR1 and CDR2 are SGHRS and YFSETQ. The CDR3 DNA sequence: TGCGCCAGCAGCTTGGCCGGCAGATTGGGCACTGAAGCTTTCTTT. Encoded protein: CASSLAGRLGTEAFF. Together with reference TRBV5-1 and TRBJ1-1, the CDR3 gives the full variable domain: KAGVTQTPRYLIKTRGQQVTLSCSPISGHRSVSWYQQTPGQGLQFLFEYFSETQRNKGNFPGRFSGRQFSNSRSEMNVSTLELGDSALYLCASSLAGRLGTEAFFGQGTRLTVV.

This clonotype was detected ten times or more. This chain joins TRBV7-2 and TRBJ2-5; unclear D gene. V was cut by 4 bases and J by 4 bases, with 22 bases left in between. This CDR3 has 17 amino acids. CDR1 and CDR2 (germline): SGHTA, FQGNSA. This CDR3 reads CASSSRPGFGVGETQYF. The CDR3 DNA reads TGTGCCAGCAGCTCACGTCCTGGGTTTGGGGTCGGAGAGACCCAGTACTTC.

This chain connects TRBV12-3 or TRBV12-4 to TRBJ1-1; D not certain. Trimming cost V 3 bases and J 9 bases, with 8 bases left between them. This CDR3 is built from 11 residues. CDR3 DNA: TGTGCCAGCAGTTTTGACCAAAAAGCTTTCTTT. Translation gives CASSFDQKAFF.

Many counts were recorded for this clonotype. The genes are TRBV7-2 and TRBJ1-5; D is perhaps TRBD1 (5 bases). CDR1 is SGHTA, CDR2 FQGNSA, per germline. The CDR3 consists of 15 residues. The V end lost 0 bases, the J end lost 7 bases, and 13 bases lay between the germline ends. CDR3 protein: CASSLAGGAGQPQHF. The CDR3 nucleotides read TGTGCCAGCAGCTTAGCGGGCGGGGCAGGGCAGCCCCAGCATTTT. The full variable domain, in which reference TRBV7-2 and TRBJ1-5 provide the parts outside the CDR3, is GAGVSQSPSNKVTEKGKDVELRCDPISGHTALYWYRQSLGQGLEFLIYFQGNSAPDKSGLPSDRFSAERTGGSVSTLTIQRTQQEDSAVYLCASSLAGGAGQPQHFGDGTRLSIL.

This clonotype was recorded at least ten times. The chain joins TRBV6-6 to TRBJ2-1, with a possible D match to TRBD1 (6 bases). The CDR3 sequence is 13 residues long. Deletions cut 7 bases from V and 3 bases from J, with 10 bases between. Germline values: CDR1 MNHNY, CDR2 SVGAGI (reference sequence). The CDR3 loop reads CASIQDSYNEQFF. CDR3 sequence (DNA): TGTGCCAGCATCCAGGACAGCTACAATGAGCAGTTCTTC.

This rearrangement joins TRBV6-2 or TRBV6-3 to TRBJ2-5; D unclear. Trimming removed 6 bases at V and 0 bases at J, with 8 bases between. The germline CDR1 and CDR2 sequences are MNHEY and SVGEGT. CDR3 length: 13 residues. This chain's CDR3 is CASRNNDQETQYF. The CDR3 bases are TGTGCCAGCAGGAATAATGACCAAGAGACCCAGTACTTC.

This chain links TRBV11-2 with TRBJ1-2, with D possibly being TRBD1 (5 bases). Germline lookup yields CDR1 SGHAT and CDR2 FQNNGV. V was pared by 1 base and J by 4 bases, with 13 bases between. CDR3 length: 15 amino acids. The CDR3 sequence is CASSLGPREFYGYTF. DNA of the CDR3: TGTGCCAGCAGCTTAGGGCCCAGGGAGTTCTATGGCTACACCTTC.

The CDR3 protein is CASRPGSVLVSEQYF. The CDR3 bases are TGTGCCAGCAGACCCGGTAGCGTCCTAGTGAGCGAGCAGTACTTC. This rearrangement joins TRBV6-2 or TRBV6-3 to TRBJ2-7; D is possibly TRBD2 (5 bases). Germline-derived CDR1 and CDR2 are MNHEY and SVGEGT. The CDR3 loop spans 15 amino acids. V was pared by 6 bases and J by 6 bases, with 21 bases between.

The rearrangement joins TRBV6-5 to TRBJ2-1; TRBD2 matches 8 bases. V dropped 3 bases and J dropped 12; count of bases not matched to a gene: 13. Germline lookup yields CDR1 MNHEY and CDR2 SVGAGI. The CDR3 totals 15 residues. The chain's CDR3 is CASSYRGGRSNWQFF. The CDR3 DNA reads as TGTGCCAGCAGTTATCGGGGGGGCCGAAGCAATTGGCAGTTCTTC.

This chain uses TRBV28 with TRBJ1-5; TRBD1 matches 7 bases. The CDR3 is made up of 14 amino acids. V trimming: 4 bases; J trimming: 7 bases; junction bases outside the gene matches: 7. Germline V lookup: CDR1 MDHEN, CDR2 SYDVKM. CDR3 region: CASSYDRVGQPQHF. CDR3 DNA: TGTGCCAGCAGTTATGACAGGGTCGGGCAGCCCCAGCATTTT.

This rearrangement joins TRBV28 to TRBJ2-6; TRBD2 might be the D (5 bases). The CDR3 runs 15 residues. V lost 6 bases, J lost 1 base, and 10 bases lay in between. Germline values: CDR1 MDHEN, CDR2 SYDVKM. The CDR3 DNA reads TGTGCCAGCAGGGCGGGTGTATCTGGGGCCAACGTCCTGACTTTC. This encodes CASRAGVSGANVLTF.

This clonotype was seen ten or more times. The chain has TRBV11-2 and TRBJ2-7; 8 bases fit TRBD2. Germline CDR1 is SGHAT and CDR2 is FQNNGV. Trimming cost V 1 base and J 6 bases; bases outside gene matches: 11. This CDR3 is 16 amino acids long. CDR3 coding DNA: TGTGCCAGCAGCTTAGGGAGCGGGAGAGTGCCCTCCGAGCAGTACTTC. Its protein product is CASSLGSGRVPSEQYF.

This chain links TRBV7-2 with TRBJ2-5; TRBD2 might be the D (5 bases). This CDR3 has 13 amino acids. Germline V gene lookup returns CDR1 SGHTA and CDR2 FQGNSA. The germline V and J ends were trimmed by 3 bases and 5 bases, with 10 bases remaining between them. The CDR3 bases are TGTGCCAGCAGCTTCGAGGGTGTGGAGACCCAGTACTTC. It yields the protein CASSFEGVETQYF.

This clonotype was counted ten times or more. The V and J genes are TRBV7-2 and TRBJ1-5, with TRBD1 as a possible D gene (6 bases). CDR1 is SGHTA, CDR2 FQGNSA, per germline. The V and J ends lost 5 bases and 6 bases respectively, with 14 bases between them. The CDR3 extends over 14 amino acids. The chain's CDR3 is CASSPAGGGQPQHF. In DNA, the CDR3 is TGTGCCAGCAGCCCAGCTGGAGGGGGTCAGCCCCAGCATTTT.

With respect to this clonotype: This could be a read error, since a much larger clone is one nucleotide away. The chain carries TRBV7-6 and TRBJ2-5; no reliable D call. The CDR3 totals 11 residues. Looked up from germline, CDR1 is SGHVS and CDR2 is FNYEAQ. Deletions cut 6 bases from V and 0 bases from J, with 2 bases between. CDR3 in DNA: TGTGCCAGCAGAAACCAAGAGACCCAGTACTTC. Protein sequence: CASRNQETQYF.

There are a few counts of this clonotype. The chain combines TRBV12-3 or TRBV12-4 with TRBJ2-7, with 8 bases aligning to TRBD1. The CDR3 has 14 residues. Unmatched junction bases numbered 6, after V lost 4 bases and J lost 4 bases. The CDR3 DNA follows: TGTGCCAGCAGTTCCCCAGGGACAGGTTACGAGCAGTACTTC. This sequence encodes CASSSPGTGYEQYF.

The chain has TRBV20-1 and TRBJ2-1, with 7 bases matching TRBD2. The CDR3 totals 17 residues. Germline-derived CDR1 and CDR2 are DFQATT and SNEGSKA (reference sequence). V shed 0 bases, J shed 8 bases, and the junction held 16 bases outside the gene matches. For the CDR3, the DNA is TGCAGTGCTAGAGATCCCCTGACGGGGGGACTACAGCATGAGCAGTTCTTC. Translation: CSARDPLTGGLQHEQFF.

Notes on this clonotype: A much larger clone differs from this one at a single base, so this may be a read error. V and J are TRBV2 and TRBJ2-7; D possibly corresponds to TRBD1 (6 bases). Germline V lookup: CDR1 SNHLY, CDR2 FYNNEI. CDR3 size: 12 residues. V gave up 8 bases and J gave up 0 bases, with 8 bases separating them. The CDR3 here is CASRDNSYEQYF. The CDR3 DNA is TGTGCCAGCCGGGACAACTCCTACGAGCAGTACTTC. The full variable domain, completed using reference TRBV2 and TRBJ2-7, is EPEVTQTPSHQVTQMGQEVILRCVPISNHLYFYWYRQILGQKVEFLVSFYNNEISEKSEIFDDQFSVERPDGSNFTLKIRSTKLEDSAMYFCASRDNSYEQYFGPGTRLTVT.